The 26 T cell receptor beta chains below all came from one sample that was sequenced in a study of blood T cell repertoires in COVID-19. Measured with immunoSEQ multiplex PCR; TCRdb has only the in-frame clones, and not every one. This sample has 110,000 or so clones, with 70% to 90% found just once. Material for sequencing was peripheral blood. Source of these receptors: a woman in her 70s who had recovered from COVID-19.

The chain links TRBV28 to TRBJ2-7; the D gene is possibly TRBD1 (5 bases). The germline V gene has CDR1 MDHEN and CDR2 SYDVKM. V shed 2 bases and J shed 2 bases, with 16 bases lying between them. The CDR3 contains 16 residues. CDR3 in DNA: TGTGCCAGCAGTTTAGGGTTCGGGCGCAGGGCCTACGAGCAGTACTTC. As protein: CASSLGFGRRAYEQYF.

This sequence joins TRBV10-3 and TRBJ1-2; 8 positions match TRBD1. With V trimmed by 1 base and J by 1 base, 5 bases remained unmatched. CDR1 and CDR2 (germline): ENHRY, SYGVKD. This CDR3 spans 16 amino acids. The CDR3 region has the DNA TGTGCCATCAGTGAGTGGACGGGACAGGTTAACTATGGCTACACCTTC. Protein sequence: CAISEWTGQVNYGYTF.

The V and J genes are TRBV5-8 and TRBJ1-6, with 7 bases matching TRBD1. The CDR3 runs 15 residues. Germline assignment: CDR1 SGHTS and CDR2 YDEGEE. V lost 0 bases and J lost 6; bases outside the gene matches: 3. The CDR3 region has the DNA TGTGCCAGCAGCTTGGGACAGGGCGGTAATTCACCCCTCCACTTT. Its translation is CASSLGQGGNSPLHF. The full variable domain, with the rest looked up from reference TRBV5-8 and TRBJ1-6, is EAGVTQSPTHLIKTRGQQATLRCSPISGHTSVYWYQQALGLGLQFLLWYDEGEERNRGNFPPRFSGRQFPNYSSELNVNALELEDSALYLCASSLGQGGNSPLHFGNGTRLTVT.

The V gene is TRBV10-3, the J gene TRBJ2-1; a weak D match, TRBD2 (5 bases). The length of the CDR3 is 11 residues. Per the germline V gene, CDR1 is ENHRY and CDR2 is SYGVKD. V dropped 6 bases and J dropped 8 bases, with 8 bases sitting between them. The DNA for the CDR3 is TGTGCCATCAGCCTAGCACATGAGCAGTTCTTC. Amino acid sequence: CAISLAHEQFF.

The rearrangement uses TRBV5-6 and TRBJ2-7; perhaps TRBD1 as D (5 bases). The CDR3 extends over 14 amino acids. The germline V gene has CDR1 SGHDT and CDR2 YYEEEE. The V end lost 0 bases, the J end lost 5 bases, and 12 bases lay between the germline ends. CDR3 DNA sequence: TGTGCCAGCAGCTTGGGGGGCCCCCGGAACGAGCAGTACTTC. Translating gives CASSLGGPRNEQYF.

V gene TRBV4-3 combines with J gene TRBJ1-4; 9 bases fit TRBD1. Trimming removed 1 base from V and 7 bases from J; junction bases left unmatched: 7. Germline V gene lookup returns CDR1 LGHNA and CDR2 YSLEER. This CDR3 contains 16 residues. CDR3 residues: CASSQASGTGTEKLFF. The CDR3 DNA sequence: TGCGCCAGCAGCCAAGCAAGCGGGACAGGGACTGAAAAACTGTTTTTT.

With respect to this clone: This CDR3 is also generated by other DNA sequences in the sample. The chain joins TRBV6-5 to TRBJ2-7; D possibly corresponds to TRBD1 (6 bases). V gave up 0 bases and J gave up 3 bases, with 6 bases separating them. The germline gives CDR1 MNHEY, CDR2 SVGAGI. This CDR3 region has 13 residues. CDR3 nucleotides: TGTGCCAGCAGTTACTCGACAGGCTACGAGCAGTACTTC. It translates to CASSYSTGYEQYF.

The chain couples TRBV4-3 to TRBJ1-3; D unresolved. Trimming left V 1 base short and J 1 base short, with 8 bases between. Per germline, CDR1 LGHNA and CDR2 YSLEER. This CDR3 is built from 15 residues. The chain's CDR3 is CASSQGGRSGNTIYF. The CDR3 region has the DNA TGCGCCAGCAGCCAAGGTGGCCGATCTGGAAACACCATATATTTT.

The chain couples TRBV6-6 to TRBJ1-5, with TRBD1 as a possible D gene (6 bases). This CDR3 is 15 amino acids long. CDR1 and CDR2 (germline): MNHNY, SVGAGI (reference sequence). Between the trimmed V and J ends, which lost 5 bases and 2 bases, there was a span of 13 bases. The CDR3 spells CASSIQGWGNQPQHF. The CDR3 DNA reads TGTGCCAGCAGTATACAGGGTTGGGGCAATCAGCCCCAGCATTTT.

Points on this clone: The sample carries other DNA sequences with the same CDR3. V usage is TRBV6-2 or TRBV6-3 and J usage is TRBJ2-7; 7 nucleotides match TRBD1. V dropped 4 bases and J dropped 0; count of bases not matched to a gene: 0. The CDR3 loop spans 13 amino acids. CDR1 and CDR2 (germline): MNHEY, SVGEGT. This CDR3 is CASSWDSSYEQYF. The CDR3 DNA reads as TGTGCCAGCAGTTGGGACAGCTCCTACGAGCAGTACTTC.

The chain combines TRBV18 with TRBJ2-3; D is undetermined. Germline CDR1 is KGHSH and CDR2 is LQKENI. The CDR3 has 14 amino acids. Deletions cut 2 bases from V and 6 bases from J, with 12 bases between. The DNA of the CDR3 is TGTGCCAGCTCACCAGCGACGGGTTCGGATACGCAGTATTTT. Amino acids: CASSPATGSDTQYF. Drawing the rest from reference TRBV18 and TRBJ2-3, the complete variable domain is NAGVMQNPRHLVRRRGQEARLRCSPMKGHSHVYWYRQLPEEGLKFMVYLQKENIIDESGMPKERFSAEFPKEGPSILRIQQVVRGDSAAYFCASSPATGSDTQYFGPGTRLTVL.

The chain is built from TRBV11-2 and TRBJ1-1; a weak D match, TRBD1 (5 bases). The germline V gene has CDR1 SGHAT and CDR2 FQNNGV. The length of the CDR3 is 15 residues. The V end lost 5 bases, the J end lost 5 bases, and 18 bases lay between the germline ends. The CDR3 region is CASSLGSGGKTEAFF. CDR3 bases: TGTGCCAGCAGCCTGGGGTCGGGGGGGAAAACTGAAGCTTTCTTT.

The chain employs TRBV11-2 and TRBJ2-5; 8 bases map to TRBD2. The CDR3 covers 13 residues. J was trimmed by 5 bases and V by 3 bases; bases with no gene match: 2. From germline, CDR1 is SGHAT and CDR2 FQNNGV. CDR3 sequence (DNA): TGTGCCAGCAGCTTCGGGGGGGTCGAGACCCAGTACTTC. Protein: CASSFGGVETQYF.

V and J are TRBV7-6 and TRBJ1-3; 10 nucleotides line up with TRBD1. Per the germline V gene, CDR1 is SGHVS and CDR2 is FNYEAQ. After removal of 4 bases from V and 2 bases from J, the junction contained 2 bases not matched to a gene. The CDR3 has 15 amino acids. CDR3 region: CASSWTGGTGNTIYF. CDR3 DNA sequence: TGTGCCAGCAGCTGGACAGGGGGAACTGGAAACACCATATATTTT.

This sequence joins TRBV7-3 and TRBJ2-3; TRBD2 agrees at 8 bases. Germline trimming cut 5 bases from V and 0 bases from J; bases unmatched to any gene: 10. CDR1 SGHTA and CDR2 FQGTGA come from the germline V gene. The CDR3 is 17 residues long. CDR3 sequence reads: CASSPIGLAASTDTQYF. CDR3 DNA: TGTGCCAGCAGCCCAATAGGACTAGCAGCTAGCACAGATACGCAGTATTTT.

For this clone: Sequence at one end of the junction differs from germline and may be a read error. V gene TRBV7-7 combines with J gene TRBJ2-3, with TRBD1 identical over 7 bases. The CDR3 is 16 amino acids. The germline CDR1 and CDR2 sequences are SSHAT and FNYEAQ (reference sequence). CDR3 loop: CASSHPGQTDTDTQYF. CDR3 nucleotide sequence: TGTGCTAGCAGCCACCCGGGACAGACGGACACAGATACGCAGTATTTT.

Remarks on this clone: The same CDR3 is also encoded by other DNA sequences in this sample. The chain couples TRBV30 to TRBJ1-4; D unclear. The germline V gene encodes CDR1 GTSNPN and CDR2 SVGIG (reference sequence). The CDR3 has 12 residues. The ends were cut back, 1 base at V and 8 bases at J, with 8 bases in the middle. The CDR3 loop is CAWSGRGEKLFF. CDR3 nucleotide sequence: TGTGCCTGGAGTGGCAGAGGGGAAAAACTGTTTTTT.

The chain joins TRBV7-9 to TRBJ2-5; possibly TRBD2 for D (6 bases). V was trimmed by 5 bases and J by 5 bases, leaving 12 bases between them. The germline gives CDR1 SEHNR, CDR2 FQNEAQ (reference sequence). The CDR3 sequence is 13 residues long. This CDR3 reads CASSRDFEETQYF. The CDR3 DNA reads TGTGCCAGCAGCCGGGACTTCGAGGAGACCCAGTACTTC.

The genes are TRBV12-3 or TRBV12-4 and TRBJ2-4; perhaps TRBD1 as D (6 bases). Trimming took off 8 bases at V and 3 bases at J, with 11 bases between the two ends. The CDR3 is 13 amino acids. The CDR3 sequence: CASSGDGKNIQYF. In DNA form, the CDR3 reads TGTGCCAGCTCAGGGGACGGCAAAAACATTCAGTACTTC.

The J gene is TRBJ1-2, the V gene TRBV29-1, with a weak D call TRBD1 (5 bases). Trimming took off 4 bases at V and 7 bases at J, with 22 bases between the two ends. CDR1 is SQVTM and CDR2 is ANQGSEA in the germline V gene. The CDR3 extends over 15 amino acids. CDR3 residues: CSVGTPPGLIGGYTF. The CDR3 DNA sequence: TGCAGCGTTGGTACCCCCCCAGGGTTGATAGGTGGCTACACCTTC.

The rearrangement joins TRBV5-6 to TRBJ2-7; 9 nucleotides line up with TRBD1. CDR3 length: 15 amino acids. The germline CDR1 and CDR2 sequences are SGHDT and YYEEEE. Trimming cost V 4 bases and J 3 bases; bases outside gene matches: 8. The CDR3 DNA reads as TGTGCCAGCAGCAAGGACAGGGGAGGGGACTACGAGCAGTACTTC. Amino acids: CASSKDRGGDYEQYF.

This chain joins TRBV30 and TRBJ2-7, with TRBD2 identical over 7 bases. This CDR3 comprises 14 residues. Germline CDR1 and CDR2: GTSNPN and SVGIG (reference sequence). V dropped 3 bases and J dropped 0; count of bases not matched to a gene: 5. This CDR3 is CAWRGGTNSYEQYF. Written as DNA, the CDR3 is TGTGCCTGGAGGGGGGGGACGAACTCCTACGAGCAGTACTTC.

The V call is TRBV2, the J call TRBJ2-1; D might be TRBD1 (6 bases). This CDR3 is built from 16 residues. Germline CDR1 and CDR2: SNHLY and FYNNEI. The V gene lost 6 bases and the J gene lost 8 bases, with 23 bases spanning the gap. The CDR3 reads CASRRVGTPPTDEQFF. The CDR3 DNA reads TGTGCCAGCAGAAGGGTCGGGACACCCCCCACCGATGAGCAGTTCTTC.

The chain combines TRBV6-2 or TRBV6-3 with TRBJ2-3, with D tentatively TRBD1 (6 bases). The CDR3 has 16 amino acids. V lost 0 bases and J lost 3, with 13 bases in between. The germline CDR1 and CDR2 sequences are MNHEY and SVGEGT. CDR3 bases: TGTGCCAGCAGTTACTCGAGGGGGTCACCAACAGATACGCAGTATTTT. Protein sequence: CASSYSRGSPTDTQYF.

There are a few counts of this clone. The chain joins TRBV2 to TRBJ1-6; TRBD1 matches 10 bases. The germline V gene has CDR1 SNHLY and CDR2 FYNNEI. Trimming cost V 6 bases and J 3 bases; bases outside gene matches: 2. The CDR3 consists of 15 residues. As DNA, the CDR3 is TGTGCCAGCAGGGGACAGGGGAACTATAATTCACCCCTCCACTTT. This translates into CASRGQGNYNSPLHF.

The V call is TRBV11-2, the J call TRBJ2-1; D possibly corresponds to TRBD1 (5 bases). Germline CDR1 reads SGHAT; CDR2 reads FQNNGV. This CDR3 is built from 17 residues. V was shortened by 5 bases and J by 3 bases, with 20 bases between the two germline ends. CDR3 loop: CASSPVSSRVVYNEQFF. The CDR3 DNA reads as TGTGCCAGCAGCCCGGTTTCGAGCAGGGTGGTCTACAATGAGCAGTTCTTC. The whole variable domain, remainder taken from reference TRBV11-2 and TRBJ2-1, is EAGVAQSPRYKIIEKRQSVAFWCNPISGHATLYWYQQILGQGPKLLIQFQNNGVVDDSQLPKDRFSAERLKGVDSTLKIQPAKLEDSAVYLCASSPVSSRVVYNEQFFGPGTRLTVL.